What follows are 13 T cell receptor beta chains derived from one specimen sequenced in a study of T cells in Graves' hyperthyroidism and ophthalmopathy. From RNA transcripts, TCR beta CDR3 regions were amplified. TCR CDR3 underwent first-round RT-PCR with the HTBI primer set. TCRdb re-analysed the multiplex PCR reads in MiXCR, keeping a single row per CDR3 protein. Altogether approximately 330,000 distinct CDR3 sequences are present, roughly 23% being singletons, with the ten largest covering 50% to 65%. The source material was blood. These receptor sequences come from a woman aged 50 to 60 with Graves' hyperthyroidism.

This clonotype showed up many times. The V and J genes are TRBV28 and TRBJ2-3; possibly TRBD1 or TRBD2 for D (5 bases each). The CDR3 is made up of 12 amino acids. The V gene lost 6 bases and the J gene lost 6 bases, with 10 bases spanning the gap. CDR1 and CDR2 from the germline V gene are MDHEN and SYDVKM. The CDR3 DNA follows: TGTGCCAGCAGCCTCTGGGGGGATACGCAGTATTTT. Protein sequence: CASSLWGDTQYF.

This clonotype appeared many times. The rearrangement links TRBV18 to TRBJ2-4; 7 bases line up with TRBD1. Germline-derived CDR1 and CDR2 are KGHSH and LQKENI. This CDR3 is 13 amino acids long. The V gene end was trimmed by 3 bases and the J gene end by 5 bases; junction bases not matched to a gene: 1. The CDR3 DNA reads as TGTGCCAGCTCACCCGGGACAGAAAACATTCAGTACTTC. This sequence encodes CASSPGTENIQYF.

A remark on this clonotype: A single base separates this from a much larger clone, so it may be a read error. J is TRBJ2-5 and V is TRBV7-3; the D is unclear. The germline V gene has CDR1 SGHTA and CDR2 FQGTGA. This CDR3 has 13 amino acids. In DNA, the CDR3 is TGTGCCAGCAGCTTATTCGGCAGAGAGACCCAGCACTTC. Its translation is CASSLFGRETQHF. Full variable domain (remainder filled in from reference TRBV7-3 and TRBJ2-5): GAGVSQTPSNKVTEKGKYVELRCDPISGHTALYWYRQSLGQGPEFLIYFQGTGAADDSGLPNDRFFAVRPEGSVSTLKIQRTERGDSAVYLCASSLFGRETQHFGPGTRLLVL.

This clonotype appeared many times. This chain connects TRBV3-1 to TRBJ2-5, with D perhaps being TRBD1 or TRBD2 (5 bases each). V lost 4 bases to trimming and J lost 1 base, with 13 bases between them. The CDR3 consists of 15 residues. Germline-derived CDR1 and CDR2 are LGHDT and YNNKEL (reference sequence). DNA of the CDR3: TGTGCCAGCAGCCTTTGGGCAGGGAGCCAAGAGACCCAGTACTTC. Translated: CASSLWAGSQETQYF.

This clonotype occurred many times. The J gene is TRBJ2-2, the V gene TRBV3-1; D may be TRBD1 or TRBD2 (5 bases each). This CDR3 comprises 16 residues. The ends were cut back, 4 bases at V and 1 base at J, with 13 bases in the middle. The germline V gene encodes CDR1 LGHDT and CDR2 YNNKEL (reference sequence). For the CDR3, the DNA is TGTGCCAGCAGCCCCAGGCTGGGGGAGAACACCGGGGAGCTGTTTTTT. This gives the protein CASSPRLGENTGELFF.

This clonotype was counted a few times. V usage is TRBV27 and J usage is TRBJ1-1; D is ambiguous. V lost 0 bases to trimming and J lost 0 bases, with 17 bases between them. CDR1 and CDR2 (germline): MNHEY, SMNVEV (reference sequence). This CDR3 comprises 18 residues. The DNA of the CDR3 is TGTGCCAGCAGTTTATCGGCCCAGGTTGGGCAGCTGAACACTGAAGCTTTCTTT. Protein: CASSLSAQVGQLNTEAFF.

This clonotype was picked up many times. The chain couples TRBV11-2 to TRBJ2-2; 8 nucleotides line up with TRBD1. Trimming cost V 5 bases and J 4 bases; bases outside gene matches: 15. The length of the CDR3 is 18 residues. Per the germline V gene, CDR1 is SGHAT and CDR2 is FQNNGV. The CDR3, as DNA: TGTGCCAGCAGCATTAGGGGGTACCGGGACAGGCGCACCGGGGAGCTGTTTTTT. It is translated as CASSIRGYRDRRTGELFF.

Notes on this clonotype: A much larger clone lies a single base off, so this may be a read error. CDR3 sequence reads: CSARGGGVQETQYF. The DNA for the CDR3 is TGCAGTGCTAGAGGCGGGGGGGTCCAAGAGACCCAGTACTTC. This chain links TRBV20-1 with TRBJ2-5, with 9 bases aligning to TRBD2. The junction had 1 base not matched to a gene; V was cut back by 1 base and J by 1 base. The CDR3 runs to 14 residues. Germline CDR1 DFQATT, CDR2 SNEGSKA (reference sequence).

This clonotype was counted once. The chain links TRBV18 to TRBJ2-3, with TRBD1 matching over 7 bases. Trimming removed 1 base from V and 5 bases from J; junction bases left unmatched: 6. The CDR3 extends over 15 amino acids. The V gene's germline CDR1 is KGHSH and CDR2 LQKENI. The CDR3 spells CASSPRQGQGDTQYF. The CDR3 bases are TGTGCCAGCTCACCACGACAGGGTCAGGGAGATACGCAGTATTTT.

This clonotype has at least ten counts. The chain is built from TRBV18 and TRBJ1-5; 8 bases fit TRBD1. CDR1 is KGHSH and CDR2 is LQKENI in the germline V gene. The trim removed 0 bases at V and 6 bases at J, leaving 7 bases unmatched. This CDR3 is 16 amino acids long. The DNA of the CDR3 is TGTGCCAGCTCACCACCAGGTATTACAGGGGGTCAGCCCCAGCATTTT. Protein sequence: CASSPPGITGGQPQHF.

This chain links TRBV6-2 or TRBV6-3 with TRBJ2-1, with D unclear. The CDR3 totals 15 residues. In germline, CDR1 is MNHEY, CDR2 SVGEGT. Trimming took off 6 bases at V and 4 bases at J, with 16 bases between the two ends. Here the CDR3 DNA reads TGTGCCAGCAGACCCTGGGGTGACCTTTACAATGAGCAGTTCTTC. This gives the protein CASRPWGDLYNEQFF.

The table lists this clonotype with a few counts. V and J are TRBV28 and TRBJ2-7; D possibly corresponds to TRBD1 (6 bases). This CDR3 has 16 residues. V gave up 3 bases and J gave up 1 base, with 16 bases separating them. Germline loops: CDR1 MDHEN, CDR2 SYDVKM. The CDR3 here is CASSFWTESRSYEQYF. The DNA for the CDR3 is TGTGCCAGCAGTTTTTGGACAGAATCGAGGTCCTACGAGCAGTACTTC.

The rearrangement joins TRBV7-2 to TRBJ1-1; tentatively, D is TRBD1 (5 bases). Germline V gives CDR1 SGHTA, CDR2 FQGNSA. The CDR3 length is 14 residues. Trimming left V 3 bases short and J 1 base short, with 9 bases between. The CDR3 here is CASSLGVGNTEAFF. DNA of the CDR3: TGTGCCAGCAGCTTGGGGGTTGGGAACACTGAAGCTTTCTTT.